This T cell receptor beta chain was sequenced for a study of regulatory T cells in long-lasting Graves disease. Time point defined: newly diagnosed GD, antithyroid drugs for less than 3 months. From PBMCs, RNA was extracted and then used to make the TCR library. Recruitment took place at an endocrinology department in Xi'an, China. This clonotype was counted at least ten times. Trimming removed 1 base from V and 2 bases from J; junction bases left unmatched: 1. Germline V lookup: CDR1 LNHNV, CDR2 YYDKDF (reference sequence). The CDR3 runs to 14 residues. Arm-PCR with iRepertoire HTBI primers amplified the CDR3 regions for these TCR beta libraries. TCRdb analysed the multiplex PCR reads with MiXCR anew, one entry per CDR3 protein. The table records more than 300,000 distinct CDR3 sequences, over 9.5% of them present only once. In addition, the sample was reused for a study of T cells in Graves' hyperthyroidism and ophthalmopathy. That source reports: Diagnoses were made from clinical symptoms, serum measures (thyroxine and TRAb), thyroid ultrasound and orbital computed tomography. Initially, a first-round RT-PCR of the TCR CDR3 employed the HTBI primer set.

The TCR originated in a woman between 18 and 29 years old with Graves disease. The J gene is TRBJ2-5, the V gene TRBV15, with TRBD2 identical over 7 bases. Sequenced material: peripheral blood mononuclear cells (PBMCs), taken at new diagnosis, from a patient treated with antithyroid drugs. The CDR3 sequence is CATSRGGGQETQYF. CDR3 nucleotide sequence: TGTGCCACCAGCAGAGGGGGGGGGCAAGAGACCCAGTACTTC.